The subject of this entry is one T cell receptor (beta chain). Unique molecular identifiers tagged every individual TCR cDNA molecule. TCRdb called the 5' RACE reads again in MiXCR, with one record for every CDR3 protein. The table includes approximately 92,000 distinct CDR3 sequences, roughly 12% detected once. As for time point: sample taken at primary tumor resection. Without sorting, whole RNA was sequenced from tumor, nontumor lung or frozen PBMC. This sample is drawn from a study of spatial heterogeneity in lung cancer. The sequence was obtained from a male donor with early-stage non-small cell lung cancer. Source: PBMCs, taken at surgery.

CDR3 residues: CASSLGSLRPQETQYF. The CDR3 bases are TGTGCCAGCAGCTTGGGTAGCTTACGGCCCCAAGAGACCCAGTACTTC. This chain connects TRBV7-2 to TRBJ2-5, with D uncertain. Germline V CDR1 and CDR2: SGHTA, FQGNSA. The CDR3 covers 16 residues. V lost 3 bases and J lost 1, with 15 bases in between.